The source of this T cell receptor (beta chain) is a study of cytotoxic CD8 clonotypes in ibrutinib-treated CLL. Study background: The patient breakdown showed more than 9 relapsed/refractory and under 16 treatment-naive cases, with under 18 IGHV unmutated.

Notes on this clone: Its antigen is not identified.

Sequencing was performed with immunoSEQ multiplex PCR; in TCRdb, only in-frame clones are kept and a portion is missing. The sample contains 110,000 to 150,000 clones, 60% to 85% of which appear only once. Regarding the study as a whole: Treatment left the uncommon public clonotypes either contracted or stable in frequency. Sustained-remission patients were sampled at one set of times and progressing patients at different ones.

The CDR3 sequence is 14 residues long. Germline V gene data show CDR1 as LNHDA and CDR2 as SQIVND (reference sequence). V shed 3 bases, J shed 8 bases, and the junction held 6 bases outside the gene matches. The authors obtained roughly 2 micrograms of genomic DNA from cryopreserved PBMCs for TCR beta libraries. This material consisted of PBMCs, taken after 12 months of ibrutinib treatment. This chain links TRBV19 with TRBJ2-1; 8 bases are a match to TRBD2. This TCR derives from a human donor with chronic lymphocytic leukemia. The CDR3 DNA reads TGTGCCAGTAGTATCGGGACTAGAGGGCATGAGCAGTTCTTC. It codes for CASSIGTRGHEQFF.